These 3 T cell receptor beta chains were sequenced from one sample in a study of cytomegalovirus exposure and HLA in healthy donors. Both 60 Vbeta primers and 13 Jbeta primers went into the PCR. The table came from immunoSEQ multiplex PCR; TCRdb's copy has only in-frame clones and leaves some out. The table has roughly 130,000 clones, roughly 74% seen once. The specimen sequenced was PBMCs. The receptors shown here come from a man aged 35 to 55 in good health and CMV-seropositive.

This clone was counted a single time. The CDR3 nucleotides are TGTGCCTGGAGTGGTGGAGGGGGCGGCTACACCTTC. It translates to CAWSGGGGGYTF. J is TRBJ1-2 and V is TRBV30; TRBD1 aligns across 7 bases. V lost 1 base to trimming and J lost 8 bases; unmatched junction nucleotides: 4. Germline values: CDR1 GTSNPN, CDR2 SVGIG (reference sequence). The CDR3 extends over 12 amino acids.

This clone occurred a few times. This chain joins TRBV27 and TRBJ2-5, with D tentatively TRBD1 (6 bases). Germline V lookup: CDR1 MNHEY, CDR2 SMNVEV (reference sequence). The CDR3 has 14 residues. V dropped 6 bases and J dropped 5 bases, with 16 bases sitting between them. The CDR3 protein is CASRATGLMETQYF. CDR3 DNA sequence: TGTGCCAGCAGAGCCACAGGGTTGATGGAGACCCAGTACTTC.

CDR3 nucleotide sequence: TGTGCCAGCAGCGTAGGTCGGGGGACCTACGAGCAGTACTTC. This gives the protein CASSVGRGTYEQYF. This sequence joins TRBV9 and TRBJ2-7; a possible D gene is TRBD2 (6 bases). The CDR3 is 14 residues long. Germline values: CDR1 SGDLS, CDR2 YYNGEE. Trimming pared 0 bases from V and 2 bases from J, leaving 9 bases between.